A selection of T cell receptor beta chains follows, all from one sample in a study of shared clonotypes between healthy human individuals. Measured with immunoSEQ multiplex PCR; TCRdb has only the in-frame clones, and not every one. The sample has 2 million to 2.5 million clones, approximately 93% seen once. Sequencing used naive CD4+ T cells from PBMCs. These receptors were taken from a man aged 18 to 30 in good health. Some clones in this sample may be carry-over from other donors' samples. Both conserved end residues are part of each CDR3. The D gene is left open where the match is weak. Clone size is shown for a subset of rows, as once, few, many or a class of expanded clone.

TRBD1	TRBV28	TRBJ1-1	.	TGTGCCAGCAGTCCGGGACAGGGTGGTTGGGCTTTCTTT	CASSPGQGGWAFF
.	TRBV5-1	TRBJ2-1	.	TGCGCCAGCAGCTTGGGGACCAACTCCTACAATGAGCAGTTCTTC	CASSLGTNSYNEQFF
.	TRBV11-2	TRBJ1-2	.	TGTGCCAGCAGCTTAAGTCGCCAGGGGAGTGGCTACACCTTC	CASSLSRQGSGYTF
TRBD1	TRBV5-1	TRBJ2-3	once	TGCGCCAGCAGCCGGCAACCCCCGGGACAGGGCTTCATATCGGGTACAGATACGCAGTATTTT	CASSRQPPGQGFISGTDTQYF
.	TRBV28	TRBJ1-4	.	TGTGCCAGCAGCTTGGGGGGCGCGACTAATGAAAAACTGTTTTTT	CASSLGGATNEKLFF
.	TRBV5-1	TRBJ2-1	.	TGCGCCAGCAGCTTGGAGCAGAACAATGAGCAGTTCTTC	CASSLEQNNEQFF
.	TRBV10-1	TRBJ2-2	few	TGCGCCAGCAGTCGTAACACACTAACCGGGGAGCTGTTTTTT	CASSRNTLTGELFF
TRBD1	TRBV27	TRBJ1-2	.	TGTGCCAGCAGGGGGGGTGACAGGGGGCGAGGGCTAAGGGATGGCTACACCTTC	CASRGGDRGRGLRDGYTF
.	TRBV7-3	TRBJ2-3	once	TGTGCCAGCAGCCCAGTAATGGGCACAGATACGCAGTATTTT	CASSPVMGTDTQYF
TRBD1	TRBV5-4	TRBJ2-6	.	TGTGCCAGCAGAAGACAGGGCTCTGGGGCCAACGTCCTGACTTTC	CASRRQGSGANVLTF
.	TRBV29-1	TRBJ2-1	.	TGCAGCGTTGTTACCCCGTCGACCCCGGCCCCGAATGAGCAGTTCTTC	CSVVTPSTPAPNEQFF
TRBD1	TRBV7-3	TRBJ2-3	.	TGTGCCAGCAGCATCGCCCCCCGGGACAGGGGACCAGATACGCAGTATTTT	CASSIAPRDRGPDTQYF
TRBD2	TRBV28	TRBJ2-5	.	TGTGCCAGCAGTTCCGTAGCGGGAGGGCCCGGGGAGACCCAGTACTTC	CASSSVAGGPGETQYF
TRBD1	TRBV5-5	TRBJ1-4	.	TGTGCCAGCAGCTTCATGGGACAGTTACTAAATGAAAAACTGTTTTTT	CASSFMGQLLNEKLFF
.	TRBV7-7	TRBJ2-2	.	TGTGCCAGCAGCTTAAGCCGGGCGAACACCGGGGAGCTGTTTTTT	CASSLSRANTGELFF
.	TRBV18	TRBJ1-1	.	TGTGCCAGCTCACTGGGACTTAGTGTTGAAGCTTTCTTT	CASSLGLSVEAFF